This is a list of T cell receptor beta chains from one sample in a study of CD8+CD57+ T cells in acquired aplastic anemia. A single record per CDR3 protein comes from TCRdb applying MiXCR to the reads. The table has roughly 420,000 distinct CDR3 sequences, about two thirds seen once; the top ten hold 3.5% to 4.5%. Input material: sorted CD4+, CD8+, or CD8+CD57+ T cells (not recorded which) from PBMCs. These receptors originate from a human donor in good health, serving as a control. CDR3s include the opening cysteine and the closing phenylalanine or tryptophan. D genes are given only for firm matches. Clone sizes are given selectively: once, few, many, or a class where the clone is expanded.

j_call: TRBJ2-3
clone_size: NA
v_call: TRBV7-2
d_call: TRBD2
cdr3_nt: TGTGCCAGCAGCAACTCCGGGACTAGGGCCGGGCACCAGCAGTATTTT
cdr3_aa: CASSNSGTRAGHQQYF

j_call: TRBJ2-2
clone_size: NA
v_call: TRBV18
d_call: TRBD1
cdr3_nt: TGTGCCAGCTCGACCAGGGGGACACGACTTACCGGGGAGCTGTTTTTT
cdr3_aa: CASSTRGTRLTGELFF

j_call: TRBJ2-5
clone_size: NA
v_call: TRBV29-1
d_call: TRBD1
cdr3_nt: TGCAGCGTACAACAGGGGGCGCGAGAGACCCAGTACTTC
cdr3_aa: CSVQQGARETQYF

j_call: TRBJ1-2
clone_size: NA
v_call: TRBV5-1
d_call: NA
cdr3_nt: TGCGCCAGCAGCGAAGGACGGGGGCCGCGCGGCTACACCTTC
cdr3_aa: CASSEGRGPRGYTF

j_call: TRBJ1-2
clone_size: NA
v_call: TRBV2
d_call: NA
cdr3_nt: TGTGCCAGCAGTGAATACGGTGAAAGCAGCTATGGCTACACCTTC
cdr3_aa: CASSEYGESSYGYTF

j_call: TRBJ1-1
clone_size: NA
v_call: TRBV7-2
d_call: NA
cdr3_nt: TGTGCCAGCAGCGCCACCAGCGAGCAGACTGAAGCTTTGTTT
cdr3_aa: CASSATSEQTEALF

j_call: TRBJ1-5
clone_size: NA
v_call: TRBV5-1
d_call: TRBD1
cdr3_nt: TGCGCCAGCAGCGGCCGGACAGGCCCGGGGCCCCAGCATTTT
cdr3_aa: CASSGRTGPGPQHF

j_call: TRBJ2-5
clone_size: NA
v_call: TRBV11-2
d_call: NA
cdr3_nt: TGTGCCAGCAGCTTAGGTTACGGCGGGTTAGAGACCCAGTACTTC
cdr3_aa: CASSLGYGGLETQYF

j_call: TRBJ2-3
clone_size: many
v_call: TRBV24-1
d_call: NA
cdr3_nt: TGTGCCACCAGTGACAGGTTCACAGATACGCAGTATTTT
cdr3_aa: CATSDRFTDTQYF

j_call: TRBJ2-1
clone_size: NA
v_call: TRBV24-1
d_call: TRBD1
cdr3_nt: TGTGCCACCAGTGGCCCGGGACAGGACTACAATGAGCAGTTCTTC
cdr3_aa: CATSGPGQDYNEQFF

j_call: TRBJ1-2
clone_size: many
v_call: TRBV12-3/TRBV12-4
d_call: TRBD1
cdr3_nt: TGTGCCAGCAGTCCCCGACAGGGATTGATCTATGGCTACACCTTC
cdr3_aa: CASSPRQGLIYGYTF

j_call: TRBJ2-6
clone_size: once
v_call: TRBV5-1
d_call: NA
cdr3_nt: TGTGCCAGCAGCCGTCTCGGGGGCGAGATTGGGGCCAACGTCCTGACTTTC
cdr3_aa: CASSRLGGEIGANVLTF

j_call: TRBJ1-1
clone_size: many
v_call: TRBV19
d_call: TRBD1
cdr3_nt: TGTGCCAGTAACAGCAAGACAGGGGGCTTGAACACTGAAGCTTTCTTT
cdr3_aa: CASNSKTGGLNTEAFF

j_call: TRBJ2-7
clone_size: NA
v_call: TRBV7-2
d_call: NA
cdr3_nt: TGTGCCAGCAGCTTAGATTACAGGAACACCGGGGAGCTGTACTTC
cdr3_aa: CASSLDYRNTGELYF

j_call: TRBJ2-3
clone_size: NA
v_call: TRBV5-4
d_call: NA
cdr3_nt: TGTGCCAGCAGCTTGCAAAATACTAGCACAGATACGCAGTATTTT
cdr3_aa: CASSLQNTSTDTQYF

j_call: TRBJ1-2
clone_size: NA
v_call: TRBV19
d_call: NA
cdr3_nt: TGTGCCAGTAGGATACAGGGCAGCTATGGCTACACCTTC
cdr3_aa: CASRIQGSYGYTF

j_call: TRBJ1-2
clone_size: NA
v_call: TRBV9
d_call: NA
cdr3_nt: TGTGCCTGGAAGCGAGGGTTAGTCACAGCTGGACAATATGGCTACACCTTC
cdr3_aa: CAWKRGLVTAGQYGYTF

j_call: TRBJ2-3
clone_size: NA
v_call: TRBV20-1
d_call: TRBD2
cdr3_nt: TGCAGTGCTACCAAGGGGACTAGCGGAGGCACAGATACGCAGTATTTT
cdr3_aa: CSATKGTSGGTDTQYF

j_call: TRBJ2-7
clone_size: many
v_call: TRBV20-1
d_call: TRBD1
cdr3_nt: TGCAGTGCTACGGACAGGGTTTACGAGCAGTACTTC
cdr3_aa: CSATDRVYEQYF

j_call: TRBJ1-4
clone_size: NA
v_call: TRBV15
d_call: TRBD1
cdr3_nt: TGTGCCACCAGCAGTGGACAGGGGGGGACTGAAGAAAAACTGTTTTTT
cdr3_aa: CATSSGQGGTEEKLFF

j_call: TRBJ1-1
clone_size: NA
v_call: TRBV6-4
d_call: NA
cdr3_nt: TGTGCCAGCACCGAGTCGAGGGGACTCAACACTGAAGCTTTCTTT
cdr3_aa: CASTESRGLNTEAFF

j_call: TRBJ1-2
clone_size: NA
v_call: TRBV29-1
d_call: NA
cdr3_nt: TGCAGCGTTGACGCGGGAATCTATGGCTATGGCTACACCTTC
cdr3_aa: CSVDAGIYGYGYTF

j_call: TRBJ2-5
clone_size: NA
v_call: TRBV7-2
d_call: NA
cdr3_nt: TGTGCCAGCAGTCAGGCGACGGCGACCTACGGCCAGTACTTC
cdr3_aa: CASSQATATYGQYF

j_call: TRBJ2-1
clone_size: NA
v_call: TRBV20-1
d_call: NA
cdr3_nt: TGCAGTGCTAGAGAACACAGGGCACAGAATGAGCAGTTCTTC
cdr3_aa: CSAREHRAQNEQFF

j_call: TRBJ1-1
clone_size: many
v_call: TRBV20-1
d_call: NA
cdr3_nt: TGCAGTCCAGACAGGAGGAACACTGAAGCTTTCTTT
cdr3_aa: CSPDRRNTEAFF

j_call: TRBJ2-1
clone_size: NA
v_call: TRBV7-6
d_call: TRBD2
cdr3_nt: TGTGCCAGCAGCGTCCAGACTAGCGGGCGACCTCAGTACAATGAGCAGTTCTTC
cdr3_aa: CASSVQTSGRPQYNEQFF

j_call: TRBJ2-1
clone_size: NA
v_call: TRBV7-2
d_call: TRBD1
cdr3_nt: TGTGCCAGCAGGCCCCAGGGGGCCTCATCGGCTACTAACCAGTTCTTC
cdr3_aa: CASRPQGASSATNQFF

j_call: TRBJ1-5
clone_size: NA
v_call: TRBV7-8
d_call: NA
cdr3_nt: TGTGCCAGCAGCCCAGGAAGGGCGTCAGGTCACACCCAGCATTTT
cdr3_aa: CASSPGRASGHTQHF

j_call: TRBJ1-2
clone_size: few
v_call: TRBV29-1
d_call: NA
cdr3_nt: TGCAGCGTTGGTGAAGGAGGCTACACCTTC
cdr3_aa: CSVGEGGYTF

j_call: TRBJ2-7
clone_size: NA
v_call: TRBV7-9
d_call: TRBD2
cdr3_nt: TGTGCCTGCAGCGTGGGCGGACTAGCCCGCGACGAGCAGTACTTC
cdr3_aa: CACSVGGLARDEQYF

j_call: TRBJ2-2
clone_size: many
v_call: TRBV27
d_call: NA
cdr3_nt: TGTGCCAGCAGTTTCGGCCTAGCTAACACCGGGGAGCTGTTTTTT
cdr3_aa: CASSFGLANTGELFF

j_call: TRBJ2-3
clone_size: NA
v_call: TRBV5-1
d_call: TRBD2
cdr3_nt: TGCGCCAGCAGCTCGGGACCGACTAGCGGGTATTTT
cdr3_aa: CASSSGPTSGYF

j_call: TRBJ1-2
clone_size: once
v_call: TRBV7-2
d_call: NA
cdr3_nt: NA
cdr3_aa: CASSVEGPYFGPGYTF

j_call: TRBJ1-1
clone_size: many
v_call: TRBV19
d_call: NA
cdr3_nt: TGTGCCAGTAGTATAGGCCAGGTTGGTGAAGCTTTCTTT
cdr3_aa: CASSIGQVGEAFF

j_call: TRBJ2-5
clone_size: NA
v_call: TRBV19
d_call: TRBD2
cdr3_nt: TGTGCCAGTAGTTTTAGCGGGTTTGAGACCCAGTACTTC
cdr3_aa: CASSFSGFETQYF

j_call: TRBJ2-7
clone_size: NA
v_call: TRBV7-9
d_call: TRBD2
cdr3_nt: TGTGCCAGCAGCTTGGGGGGGAAGGGGAGGGCCTACGAGCAGTACTTC
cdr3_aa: CASSLGGKGRAYEQYF

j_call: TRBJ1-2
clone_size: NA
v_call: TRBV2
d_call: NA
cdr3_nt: TGTGCCAGCAACCCCTCTGACTATGGCTACACCTTC
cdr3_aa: CASNPSDYGYTF

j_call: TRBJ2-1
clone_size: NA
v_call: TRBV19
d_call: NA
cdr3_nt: TGTGCCAGTAGTTCCCTACCATCCGACAATCAGCAGCACTTC
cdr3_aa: CASSSLPSDNQQHF

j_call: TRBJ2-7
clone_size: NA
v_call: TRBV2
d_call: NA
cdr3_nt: TGTGCCAGCAGTGAAATGAGGGACGCCTCAGACGAGCAGTACTTC
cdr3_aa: CASSEMRDASDEQYF

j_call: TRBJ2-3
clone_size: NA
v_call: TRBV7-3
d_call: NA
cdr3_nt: TGTGCCAGTAGTATGGGATTAAGAAGTGATTCGCCGCTTTTT
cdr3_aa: CASSMGLRSDSPLF

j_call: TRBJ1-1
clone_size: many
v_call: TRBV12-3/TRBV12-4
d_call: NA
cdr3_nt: TGTGCCAGCAGTATGACGGTAAAGAACACTGAAGCTTTCTTT
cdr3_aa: CASSMTVKNTEAFF

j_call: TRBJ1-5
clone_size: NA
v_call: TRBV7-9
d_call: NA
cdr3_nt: TGTGCCAGCAGCCCCCCTGGCAATCAGCCCCAGCATTTT
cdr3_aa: CASSPPGNQPQHF

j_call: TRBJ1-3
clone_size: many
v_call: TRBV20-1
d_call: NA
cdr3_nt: TGCAGTGCCACAGTGAGCTCTGGAAACACCATATATTTT
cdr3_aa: CSATVSSGNTIYF

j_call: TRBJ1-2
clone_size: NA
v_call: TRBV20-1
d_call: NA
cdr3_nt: TGCAGTGCTAGAATCTTTCAGGACGTTTATGGCTACACCTTC
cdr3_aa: CSARIFQDVYGYTF

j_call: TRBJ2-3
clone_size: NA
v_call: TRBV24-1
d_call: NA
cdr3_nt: TGTGCCACCAGTGATACTACCTCTAGGGAAGATACGCAGTATTTT
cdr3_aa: CATSDTTSREDTQYF

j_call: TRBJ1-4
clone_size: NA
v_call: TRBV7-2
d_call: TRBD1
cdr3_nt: TGTGCCAGCAGCTTAGGTCGCAGGGGGACAGGGGGTTCAGAAAAACTGTTTTTT
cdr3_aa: CASSLGRRGTGGSEKLFF

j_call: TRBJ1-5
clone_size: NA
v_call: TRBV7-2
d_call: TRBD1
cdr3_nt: TGTGCCAGCAGCCGACAGGGGGCGAAAAGCAATCAGCCCCAGCATTTT
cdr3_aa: CASSRQGAKSNQPQHF